This entry lists 17 T cell receptor beta chains sequenced from one sample in a study of T cell responses to AZD1222 COVID-19 vaccine. Clones were read by immunoSEQ multiplex PCR, and TCRdb kept only the in-frame ones, dropping some. This table has approximately 130,000 clones, over 75% appearing once. The source material was peripheral blood, sampled 28 days after the second dose of the MenACWY control vaccine. These receptors all stem from an adult who received the MenACWY meningococcal vaccine as a control.

The V call is TRBV5-4, the J call TRBJ2-5; either TRBD1 or TRBD2 may supply D (5 bases each). V was trimmed by 0 bases and J by 5 bases, leaving 14 bases between them. Germline values: CDR1 SGHNT, CDR2 YYREEE (reference sequence). This CDR3 has 15 amino acids. The CDR3 region has the DNA TGTGCCAGCAGCTTGGTTGGGACCCCCACCGAGACCCAGTACTTC. Residues: CASSLVGTPTETQYF.

This clone was counted a single time. The J gene is TRBJ1-2, the V gene TRBV10-3, with a weak D call TRBD1 (5 bases). This CDR3 has 15 residues. Germline V gene lookup returns CDR1 ENHRY and CDR2 SYGVKD. V lost 6 bases and J 2 bases, leaving 16 bases between the germline ends. The DNA for the CDR3 is TGTGCCATCAGCCCCGGGACGGAGGGAAACTATGGCTACACCTTC. Translation: CAISPGTEGNYGYTF.

V is TRBV15 and J is TRBJ2-1; the D gene is possibly TRBD2 (5 bases). The length of the CDR3 is 11 residues. Per the germline V gene, CDR1 is LNHNV and CDR2 is YYDKDF (reference sequence). Trimming left V 3 bases short and J 12 bases short, with 9 bases between. CDR3 in amino acids: CATSSPEGQFF. The CDR3 DNA sequence: TGTGCCACCAGCAGCCCCGAGGGGCAGTTCTTC.

V gene TRBV27 combines with J gene TRBJ2-2; possible D gene TRBD2, 5 bases. The CDR3 runs to 13 residues. Per germline, CDR1 MNHEY and CDR2 SMNVEV (reference sequence). Trimming took 6 bases from V and 4 from J, leaving 9 bases between them. CDR3 sequence reads: CASRLRGTGELFF. Here the CDR3 DNA reads TGTGCCAGCAGGTTACGGGGCACCGGGGAGCTGTTTTTT.

This CDR3 is CASSSSGPRNYGYTF. CDR3 coding DNA: TGTGCCAGCAGCTCATCGGGACCGCGGAACTATGGCTACACCTTC. The V and J genes are TRBV4-2 and TRBJ1-2; D possibly corresponds to TRBD1 (5 bases). The CDR3 totals 15 residues. V was pared by 5 bases and J by 2 bases, with 15 bases between. Germline lookup yields CDR1 LGHNA and CDR2 YNFKEQ.

V and J are TRBV7-9 and TRBJ2-5; D is perhaps TRBD2 (6 bases). The CDR3 has 13 residues. Germline assignment: CDR1 SEHNR and CDR2 FQNEAQ (reference sequence). Between the trimmed V and J ends, which lost 4 bases and 1 base, there was a span of 7 bases. CDR3 protein: CASSSAGQETQYF. CDR3 DNA sequence: TGTGCCAGCAGCTCAGCGGGCCAAGAGACCCAGTACTTC.

This clone was recorded only once. V gene TRBV20-1 combines with J gene TRBJ2-5; D is ambiguous. Trimming took 2 bases from V and 4 from J, leaving 5 bases between them. In germline, CDR1 is DFQATT, CDR2 SNEGSKA (reference sequence). The CDR3 is 11 amino acids. The CDR3: CSARMRETQYF. CDR3 bases: TGCAGTGCTAGAATGAGAGAGACCCAGTACTTC.

This sequence joins TRBV5-6 and TRBJ2-2, with 8 bases fitting TRBD1. The length of the CDR3 is 15 residues. The V gene's germline CDR1 is SGHDT and CDR2 YYEEEE. Trimming at V came to 4 bases and at J to 2 bases, leaving 4 bases not matched to a gene. The CDR3 sequence is CASSSTGGNTGELFF. The DNA of the CDR3 is TGTGCCAGCAGCAGCACAGGGGGTAACACCGGGGAGCTGTTTTTT.

This clone was seen a single time. The chain joins TRBV5-5 to TRBJ1-4; D not resolved. Germline CDR1 is SGHKS and CDR2 is YYEKEE (reference sequence). V lost 4 bases and J 4 bases, leaving 8 bases between the germline ends. The CDR3 is 13 amino acids. For the CDR3, the DNA is TGTGCCAGCAGCCGTTACAATAATGAAAAACTGTTTTTT. Encoded protein: CASSRYNNEKLFF.

V gene TRBV7-2 combines with J gene TRBJ1-2, with 7 bases matching TRBD1. Germline V lookup: CDR1 SGHTA, CDR2 FQGNSA. Germline trimming cut 8 bases from V and 3 bases from J; bases unmatched to any gene: 6. This CDR3 has 13 residues. The CDR3 DNA follows: TGTGCCAGCGCCCCCCAGGGGGACTATGGCTACACCTTC. Amino acids: CASAPQGDYGYTF.

This clone turned up a few times. The CDR3 DNA is TGTGCCAGCAGGGGTTCAAGGGACACAGTTTACGAGCAGTACTTC. Amino acid sequence: CASRGSRDTVYEQYF. This rearrangement joins TRBV2 to TRBJ2-7, with a weak D call TRBD1 (6 bases). Germline values: CDR1 SNHLY, CDR2 FYNNEI. The CDR3 sequence is 15 residues long. Trimming removed 6 bases from V and 4 bases from J, with 19 bases in between.

The chain combines TRBV29-1 with TRBJ2-5; perhaps D is TRBD1 or TRBD2 (5 bases each). Germline values: CDR1 SQVTM, CDR2 ANQGSEA. The V and J ends lost 5 bases and 1 base respectively, with 8 bases between them. The CDR3 covers 12 residues. CDR3 nucleotides: TGCAGCGTTCAAGGGACCCAAGAGACCCAGTACTTC. The encoded protein is CSVQGTQETQYF. Variable domain in full (rest from reference TRBV29-1 and TRBJ2-5): SAVISQKPSRDICQRGTSLTIQCQVDSQVTMMFWYRQQPGQSLTLIATANQGSEATYESGFVIDKFPISRPNLTFSTLTVSNMSPEDSSIYLCSVQGTQETQYFGPGTRLLVL.

This sequence joins TRBV25-1 and TRBJ2-3; no firm D call. The CDR3 consists of 17 residues. Looked up from germline, CDR1 is MGHDK and CDR2 is SYGVNS. V dropped 3 bases and J dropped 3 bases, with 19 bases sitting between them. In nucleotides, the CDR3 is TGTGCCAGCAGTGACATTCGGATCACGTCCCTTACAGATACGCAGTATTTT. It codes for CASSDIRITSLTDTQYF.

This chain links TRBV11-2 with TRBJ1-3, with D uncertain. CDR1 is SGHAT, CDR2 FQNNGV, per germline. Deletions cut 4 bases from V and 8 bases from J, with 15 bases between. This CDR3 is built from 14 residues. CDR3 sequence: CASSSVGRIDTIYF. In DNA form, the CDR3 reads TGTGCCAGCAGCTCCGTAGGGAGAATAGACACCATATATTTT.

The chain couples TRBV6-1 to TRBJ2-4; TRBD1 matches 9 bases. V lost 0 bases to trimming and J lost 1 base; unmatched junction nucleotides: 13. Germline loops: CDR1 MNHNS, CDR2 SASEGT. The length of the CDR3 is 20 residues. The CDR3, as DNA: TGTGCCAGCAGTGAAGCTCCGGGACAGGGACGACCCTTGGCCAAAAACATTCAGTACTTC. This gives the protein CASSEAPGQGRPLAKNIQYF.

This clone appeared a few times. The CDR3 sequence: CAISFDRGPNNEQFF. DNA for the CDR3: TGTGCCATCAGTTTTGACAGGGGGCCTAACAATGAGCAGTTCTTC. The J gene is TRBJ2-1, the V gene TRBV10-3; 10 positions match TRBD1. Germline V gene lookup returns CDR1 ENHRY and CDR2 SYGVKD. The CDR3 is 15 amino acids. V shed 5 bases and J 5 bases; nucleotides not matched to a gene: 6.

The table lists this clone with a count of one. The chain joins TRBV11-3 to TRBJ2-1; D gene uncertain. The CDR3 runs 13 residues. The ends were cut back, 5 bases at V and 5 bases at J, with 10 bases in the middle. Per germline, CDR1 SGHNT and CDR2 YENEEA. CDR3 in DNA: TGTGCCAGCAGCCAGTCGAGGAACAATGAGCAGTTCTTC. Its translation: CASSQSRNNEQFF.